In this sample, the clone carrying this T cell receptor beta chain turned up many times. Authors' methods: Estimated nucleated cell counts came from reference gene primer amplification. TCRdb keeps only in-frame clones here, not all; method: immunoSEQ multiplex PCR. Clone size and the V and J calls come from that table; the DNA yielded D and trimming. The repertoire holds some 300,000 clones, with approximately 89% as singletons. This sample is drawn from a study of blood T cell repertoires in COVID-19. Study-level background: COVID-19 samples from acute and convalescent phases originated in the United States, Italy and Spain. PBMCs, B-cell-depleted T cells, or T cells were the source of the cDNA or gDNA that made up the material.

The CDR3 consists of 14 residues. J was trimmed by 0 bases and V by 7 bases; bases with no gene match: 8. CDR1 is SQVTM, CDR2 ANQGSEA, per germline. The V gene is TRBV29-1, the J gene TRBJ1-2, with TRBD1 matching 7 bases. This receptor was identified in a woman in her thirties who had recovered from COVID-19. The sample taken for sequencing was peripheral blood. The CDR3 loop is CSATGDEANYGYTF. CDR3 coding DNA: TGCAGCGCCACAGGGGATGAGGCTAACTATGGCTACACCTTC.